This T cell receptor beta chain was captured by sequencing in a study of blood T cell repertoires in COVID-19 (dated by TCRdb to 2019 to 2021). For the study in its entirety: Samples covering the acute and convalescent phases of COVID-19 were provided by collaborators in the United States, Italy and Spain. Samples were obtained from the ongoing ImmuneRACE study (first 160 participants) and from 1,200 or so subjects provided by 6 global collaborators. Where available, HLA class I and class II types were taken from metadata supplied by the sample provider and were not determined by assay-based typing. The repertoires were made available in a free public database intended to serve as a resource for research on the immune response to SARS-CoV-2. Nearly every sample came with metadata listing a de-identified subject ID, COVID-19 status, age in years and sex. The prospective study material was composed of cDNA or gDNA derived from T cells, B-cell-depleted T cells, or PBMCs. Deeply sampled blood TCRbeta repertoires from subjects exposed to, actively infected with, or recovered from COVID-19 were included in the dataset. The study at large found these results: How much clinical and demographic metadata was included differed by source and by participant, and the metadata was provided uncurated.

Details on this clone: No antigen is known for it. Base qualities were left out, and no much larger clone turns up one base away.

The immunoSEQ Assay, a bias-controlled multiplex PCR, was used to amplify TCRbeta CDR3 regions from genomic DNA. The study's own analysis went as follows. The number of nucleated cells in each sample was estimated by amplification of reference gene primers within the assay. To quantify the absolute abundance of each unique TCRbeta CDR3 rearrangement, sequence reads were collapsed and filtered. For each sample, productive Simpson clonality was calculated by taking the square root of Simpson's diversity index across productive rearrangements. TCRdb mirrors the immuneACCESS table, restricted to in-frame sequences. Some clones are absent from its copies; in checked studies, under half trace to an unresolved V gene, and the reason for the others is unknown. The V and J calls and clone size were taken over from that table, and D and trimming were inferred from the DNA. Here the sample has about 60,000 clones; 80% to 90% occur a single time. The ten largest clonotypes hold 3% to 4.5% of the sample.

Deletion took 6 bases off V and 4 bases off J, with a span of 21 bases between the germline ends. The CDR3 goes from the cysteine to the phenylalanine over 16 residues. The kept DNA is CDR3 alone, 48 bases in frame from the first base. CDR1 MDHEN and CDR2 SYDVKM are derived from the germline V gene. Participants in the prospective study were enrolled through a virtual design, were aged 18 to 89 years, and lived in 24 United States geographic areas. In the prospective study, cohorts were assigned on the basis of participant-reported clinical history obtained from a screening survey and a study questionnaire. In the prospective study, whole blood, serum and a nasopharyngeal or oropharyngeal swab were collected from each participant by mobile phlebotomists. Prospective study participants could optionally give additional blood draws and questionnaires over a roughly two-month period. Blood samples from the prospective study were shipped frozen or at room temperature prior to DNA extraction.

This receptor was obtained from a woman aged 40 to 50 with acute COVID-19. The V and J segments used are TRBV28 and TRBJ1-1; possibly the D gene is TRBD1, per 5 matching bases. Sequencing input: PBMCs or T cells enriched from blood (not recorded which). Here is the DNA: TGTGCCAGCAGCCCCCCGATTCAGGGAATAGGCACTGAAGCTTTCTTT. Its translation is CASSPPIQGIGTEAFF.